This T cell receptor beta chain was documented in a study of T cells after yellow fever vaccination. This clonotype came up many times. The CDR3 loop spans 13 amino acids. The ends lost 8 bases at V and 6 bases at J; junction bases unmatched: 7. Germline CDR1 reads ENHRY; CDR2 reads SYGVKD. In TCRdb, the 5' RACE reads were re-called with MiXCR into one record per CDR3 protein. The sample has over 110,000 distinct CDR3 sequences, about 8% seen once. The TCR originated in a man aged 25 to 40 who received the YFV17D yellow fever vaccine. The rearrangement links TRBV10-3 to TRBJ2-7; 10 bases are shared with TRBD2. The sample here was CD4+ T cells sorted from PBMCs, taken 5 days after the yellow fever booster vaccination. CDR3 sequence: CAIGAGGLSEQYF. CDR3 DNA: TGTGCCATCGGAGCGGGAGGGCTGAGCGAGCAGTACTTC.